The 13 T cell receptor beta chains reported below all come from one sample, sequenced in a study of T cells after yellow fever vaccination. TCRdb independently ran MiXCR on the 5' RACE reads; one entry per CDR3 protein. Found here are roughly 310,000 distinct CDR3 sequences, roughly 3.5% of them singletons; the top ten hold 23%. The source was PBMCs, collected on the day of the yellow fever booster vaccination. These receptors originate from a man aged 18 to 35 who received the YFV17D yellow fever vaccine.

This clonotype was detected many times. This chain connects TRBV7-9 to TRBJ2-1; D call uncertain. Germline CDR1 is SEHNR and CDR2 is FQNEAQ (reference sequence). V shed 4 bases and J shed 8 bases, with 9 bases lying between them. The CDR3 totals 12 residues. The CDR3 nucleotides read TGTGCCAGCAGCTCCGGAACCTATGAGCAGTTCTTC. Residues: CASSSGTYEQFF.

This clonotype was counted between two and nine times. This chain links TRBV15 with TRBJ1-2; D unclear. Germline V gene lookup returns CDR1 LNHNV and CDR2 YYDKDF (reference sequence). V lost 0 bases and J lost 4, with 12 bases in between. CDR3 length: 15 residues. The DNA for the CDR3 is TGTGCCACCAGCAGAGATGTAGACGGCATCTATGGCTACACCTTC. Residues: CATSRDVDGIYGYTF.

This clonotype came up many times. The rearrangement joins TRBV5-5 to TRBJ1-4, with D maybe TRBD1 (5 bases). Trimming cost V 4 bases and J 6 bases, with 19 bases left between them. The length of the CDR3 is 16 residues. CDR1 and CDR2 (germline): SGHKS, YYEKEE (reference sequence). The CDR3 spells CASSGATGTLDEKLFF. The CDR3, as DNA: TGTGCCAGCAGCGGGGCCACCGGGACCTTAGATGAAAAACTGTTTTTT.

This clonotype was recorded many times. The CDR3 DNA reads TGTGCCAGCAGCTTAGTAAGGAAAGAGACCCAGTACTTC. Translating it yields CASSLVRKETQYF. This chain links TRBV7-2 with TRBJ2-5; D gene ambiguous. In germline, CDR1 is SGHTA, CDR2 FQGNSA. There are 13 residues in the CDR3. V lost 1 base and J 3 bases, leaving 6 bases between the germline ends. The full variable domain, in which reference TRBV7-2 and TRBJ2-5 provide the parts outside the CDR3, is GAGVSQSPSNKVTEKGKDVELRCDPISGHTALYWYRQSLGQGLEFLIYFQGNSAPDKSGLPSDRFSAERTGGSVSTLTIQRTQQEDSAVYLCASSLVRKETQYFGPGTRLLVL.

This clonotype occurred many times. This chain uses TRBV20-1 with TRBJ2-4; D is unclear. The CDR3 extends over 11 amino acids. V was shortened by 4 bases and J by 7 bases, with 8 bases between the two germline ends. Germline values: CDR1 DFQATT, CDR2 SNEGSKA (reference sequence). CDR3 protein: CSAKDFNIQYF. CDR3 sequence (DNA): TGCAGTGCTAAGGATTTTAACATTCAGTACTTC.

This clonotype has a handful of counts. The chain couples TRBV12-3 or TRBV12-4 to TRBJ2-5; no definite D call. CDR3 length: 14 residues. V lost 3 bases and J lost 5, with 13 bases in between. CDR3 sequence (DNA): TGTGCCAGCAGTTTGGACGGCGGACGGGAGACCCAGTACTTC. This sequence encodes CASSLDGGRETQYF.

A note on this clonotype: A read error may account for a junction end that differs from germline. The CDR3 DNA is TGTGACAGCGGGCTGCAGAACACTGAAGCTTTCTTT. The encoded protein is CDSGLQNTEAFF. V and J are TRBV2 and TRBJ1-1; D gene uncertain. CDR1 SNHLY and CDR2 FYNNEI come from the germline V gene. The CDR3 length is 12 residues.

The V call is TRBV6-4, the J call TRBJ2-5; D unresolved. Trimming took 0 bases from V and 5 from J, leaving 10 bases between them. CDR1 and CDR2 (germline): MRHNA, SNTAGT. This CDR3 has 14 amino acids. CDR3 residues: CASSDSPERETQYF. CDR3 nucleotide sequence: TGTGCCAGCAGTGACTCCCCAGAAAGGGAGACCCAGTACTTC.

The V gene is TRBV2, the J gene TRBJ2-2, with a tentative D call TRBD1 (6 bases). The CDR3 runs 16 residues. The germline V and J ends were trimmed by 3 bases and 3 bases, with 14 bases remaining between them. From germline, CDR1 is SNHLY and CDR2 FYNNEI. CDR3 sequence (DNA): TGTGCCAGCAGTGATTTCTGGGGGCGCGACACCGGGGAGCTGTTTTTT. Protein sequence: CASSDFWGRDTGELFF.

The chain uses TRBV5-1 and TRBJ2-3, with D maybe TRBD1 (5 bases). V was clipped by 3 bases and J by 2 bases, with 13 bases between them. The CDR3 has 15 residues. Germline lookup yields CDR1 SGHRS and CDR2 YFSETQ. CDR3 in amino acids: CASSYQDSHTDTQYF. For the CDR3, the DNA is TGCGCCAGCAGCTACCAAGACAGTCACACAGATACGCAGTATTTT. The full variable domain, completed using reference TRBV5-1 and TRBJ2-3, is KAGVTQTPRYLIKTRGQQVTLSCSPISGHRSVSWYQQTPGQGLQFLFEYFSETQRNKGNFPGRFSGRQFSNSRSEMNVSTLELGDSALYLCASSYQDSHTDTQYFGPGTRLTVL.

This clonotype was observed many times. The V gene is TRBV7-6, the J gene TRBJ2-3, with D perhaps TRBD2 (6 bases). The CDR3 consists of 17 residues. The V end lost 8 bases, the J end lost 0 bases, and 21 bases lay between the germline ends. From germline, CDR1 is SGHVS and CDR2 FNYEAQ. This CDR3 is CASHLTGGSPSTDTQYF. The CDR3 DNA sequence: TGTGCCAGCCACCTCACCGGAGGGAGTCCTAGCACAGATACGCAGTATTTT.

Many counts were recorded for this clonotype. The rearrangement uses TRBV7-2 and TRBJ1-5; D remains unclear. Between the trimmed V and J ends, which lost 5 bases and 0 bases, there was a span of 5 bases. The germline V gene has CDR1 SGHTA and CDR2 FQGNSA. The CDR3 consists of 13 residues. The CDR3 coding sequence is TGTGCCAGCAGCCAATATAGCAATCAGCCCCAGCATTTT. Its protein is CASSQYSNQPQHF.

This clonotype was detected many times. The chain recombines TRBV12-3 or TRBV12-4 with TRBJ1-1, with 7 bases aligning to TRBD1. The trim removed 6 bases at V and 6 bases at J, leaving 4 bases unmatched. The CDR3 length is 12 residues. The CDR3 DNA reads as TGTGCCAGCAGCACGACAGGGCCTGAAGCTTTCTTT. Encoded protein: CASSTTGPEAFF.